Below, 26 T cell receptor beta chains from the same sample are listed, as sequenced in a study of cytomegalovirus exposure and HLA in healthy donors. 60 Vbeta and 13 Jbeta primers were used in PCR. The assay was immunoSEQ multiplex PCR, and TCRdb's table has in-frame clones only and misses some. This repertoire shows roughly 180,000 clones, 9.5% found once; its top ten account for about 1.2%. The specimen was PBMCs. The receptors were gathered from a woman under 40 in good health and CMV-seropositive.

This clone appeared a few times. This CDR3 reads CASRMGGGAFF. The CDR3 DNA reads as TGTGCCAGTAGGATGGGAGGTGGAGCTTTCTTT. The V call is TRBV19, the J call TRBJ1-1; the D is unclear. Between the trimmed V and J ends, which lost 6 bases and 10 bases, there was a span of 12 bases. The CDR3 contains 11 residues. CDR1 is LNHDA, CDR2 SQIVND, per germline (reference sequence).

The rearrangement links TRBV19 to TRBJ2-7; the D is unclear. This CDR3 contains 13 residues. The V gene's germline CDR1 is LNHDA and CDR2 SQIVND (reference sequence). Trimming shortened V by 4 bases and J by 6 bases, and 13 bases separated the two germline ends. As DNA, the CDR3 is TGTGCCAGTAGTAGTGACATGTACCGCGAGCAGTACTTC. This gives the protein CASSSDMYREQYF.

The V and J genes are TRBV30 and TRBJ2-3, with 7 positions matching TRBD2. The CDR3 is 14 amino acids. Germline V gene lookup returns CDR1 GTSNPN and CDR2 SVGIG (reference sequence). Trimming removed 4 bases from V and 3 bases from J; junction bases left unmatched: 7. The chain's CDR3 is CAWKEGGGTDTQYF. The CDR3 nucleotides read TGTGCCTGGAAAGAGGGCGGGGGTACAGATACGCAGTATTTT.

This clone has only a few counts. The chain is built from TRBV2 and TRBJ1-1; D perhaps matches TRBD1 (5 bases). Germline CDR1 is SNHLY and CDR2 is FYNNEI. Between the trimmed V and J ends, which lost 5 bases and 0 bases, there was a span of 19 bases. The CDR3 extends over 17 amino acids. The CDR3 reads CASSSEGRGELNTEAFF. CDR3 DNA: TGTGCCAGCAGTTCAGAGGGACGGGGGGAGTTGAACACTGAAGCTTTCTTT.

The chain combines TRBV10-3 with TRBJ1-5; 12 nucleotides line up with TRBD1. Trimming removed 6 bases from V and 10 bases from J; junction bases left unmatched: 10. Germline CDR1 reads ENHRY; CDR2 reads SYGVKD. This CDR3 spans 15 amino acids. CDR3 coding DNA: TGTGCCATCAGCGGGACAGGGGGCCCCGTCGAACCCCAGCATTTT. This sequence encodes CAISGTGGPVEPQHF.

The rearrangement links TRBV30 to TRBJ1-2; 7 bases map to TRBD1. This CDR3 comprises 14 residues. Unmatched junction bases numbered 8, after V lost 4 bases and J lost 3 bases. Germline values: CDR1 GTSNPN, CDR2 SVGIG (reference sequence). Here the CDR3 DNA reads TGTGCCTGGACGTTCGAACAGGGGTACTATGGCTACACCTTC. It codes for CAWTFEQGYYGYTF.

The chain has TRBV21-1 and TRBJ1-5; the table assigns TRBD1, which was not confirmed against the DNA. TRBV21-1 is a pseudogene. This CDR3 region has 15 residues. The CDR3 region is CASPPGGQSNQPQHF. In DNA, the CDR3 is TGTGCCAGCCCTCCAGGGGGCCAAAGCAATCAGCCCCAGCATTTT.

In this sample, this clone turned up a few times. The chain couples TRBV6-6 to TRBJ2-3; 7 nucleotides line up with TRBD2. There are 15 residues in the CDR3. CDR1 is MNHNY and CDR2 is SVGAGI in the germline V gene (reference sequence). With 4 bases clipped from V and 2 bases from J, the junction kept 6 bases outside the gene matches. The CDR3 sequence: CASSSSGVITDTQYF. The CDR3 DNA reads TGTGCCAGCAGTTCTAGCGGAGTAATCACAGATACGCAGTATTTT.

The gene calls are TRBV18 and TRBJ1-5; the D is unclear. Between the trimmed V and J ends, which lost 3 bases and 0 bases, there was a span of 9 bases. Germline CDR1 and CDR2: KGHSH and LQKENI. The CDR3 extends over 15 amino acids. The CDR3, as DNA: TGTGCCAGCTCACCGGTTCAGTATAGCAATCAGCCCCAGCATTTT. It is translated as CASSPVQYSNQPQHF. Full variable domain (remainder filled in from reference TRBV18 and TRBJ1-5): NAGVMQNPRHLVRRRGQEARLRCSPMKGHSHVYWYRQLPEEGLKFMVYLQKENIIDESGMPKERFSAEFPKEGPSILRIQQVVRGDSAAYFCASSPVQYSNQPQHFGDGTRLSIL.

The V and J genes are TRBV13 and TRBJ2-1; 8 nucleotides match TRBD2. From germline, CDR1 is PRHDT and CDR2 FYEKMQ (reference sequence). The CDR3 consists of 16 residues. After removal of 4 bases from V and 9 bases from J, the junction contained 14 bases not matched to a gene. DNA of the CDR3: TGTGCCAGCAGCTACACTCCTTCGACTAGCGCAGGTGAGCAGTTCTTC. Translated: CASSYTPSTSAGEQFF.

The CDR3 here is CASEAGVGYNEQFF. CDR3 sequence (DNA): TGTGCCAGTGAAGCGGGGGTAGGATACAATGAGCAGTTCTTC. The chain combines TRBV2 with TRBJ2-1; 8 positions match TRBD2. J lost 4 bases, V lost 9 bases, and 8 bases had no gene match. CDR1 and CDR2 from the germline V gene are SNHLY and FYNNEI. This CDR3 has 14 amino acids.

V usage is TRBV19 and J usage is TRBJ2-5; TRBD1 matches 9 bases. V dropped 0 bases and J dropped 4; count of bases not matched to a gene: 3. The CDR3 runs 15 residues. Germline assignment: CDR1 LNHDA and CDR2 SQIVND (reference sequence). The CDR3 DNA reads TGTGCCAGTAGTATAGATCACAGGGGGCGAGAGACCCAGTACTTC. Translated: CASSIDHRGRETQYF.

This clone was counted between two and nine times. The J gene is TRBJ2-5, the V gene TRBV11-2, with a tentative D call TRBD2 (6 bases). V gave up 1 base and J gave up 3 bases, with 9 bases separating them. The CDR3 consists of 14 residues. Germline loops: CDR1 SGHAT, CDR2 FQNNGV. Here the CDR3 DNA reads TGTGCCAGCAGCTTAGGAGCGGGCGAAGAGACCCAGTACTTC. Translating it yields CASSLGAGEETQYF. The entire variable domain, with the rest obtained from reference TRBV11-2 and TRBJ2-5, is as follows: EAGVAQSPRYKIIEKRQSVAFWCNPISGHATLYWYQQILGQGPKLLIQFQNNGVVDDSQLPKDRFSAERLKGVDSTLKIQPAKLEDSAVYLCASSLGAGEETQYFGPGTRLLVL.

This clone has a handful of counts. This chain uses TRBV6-1 with TRBJ2-2; no reliable D call. The CDR3 is made up of 13 amino acids. Trimming took 1 base from V and 5 from J, leaving 5 bases between them. Per the germline V gene, CDR1 is MNHNS and CDR2 is SASEGT. CDR3 nucleotides: TGTGCCAGCAGTGAAGAAACAACCGGGGAGCTGTTTTTT. Translating it yields CASSEETTGELFF.

V usage is TRBV9 and J usage is TRBJ2-7; 8 positions match TRBD1. Germline loops: CDR1 SGDLS, CDR2 YYNGEE. The CDR3 contains 14 residues. Germline trimming cut 4 bases from V and 3 bases from J; bases unmatched to any gene: 6. The CDR3 sequence: CASSKGQGVYEQYF. The CDR3 bases are TGTGCCAGCAGCAAAGGACAGGGAGTCTACGAGCAGTACTTC. The complete variable domain, with remaining parts taken from reference TRBV9 and TRBJ2-7, reads DSGVTQTPKHLITATGQRVTLRCSPRSGDLSVYWYQQSLDQGLQFLIQYYNGEERAKGNILERFSAQQFPDLHSELNLSSLELGDSALYFCASSKGQGVYEQYFGPGTRLTVT.

The chain couples TRBV2 to TRBJ1-2; 12 nucleotides align to TRBD1. Trimming took 6 bases from V and 8 from J; bases not matched to a gene: 4. Germline V gene sequence: CDR1 SNHLY, CDR2 FYNNEI. CDR3 length: 13 amino acids. The CDR3 is CASRGDRGRGYTF. CDR3 sequence (DNA): TGTGCCAGCAGGGGGGACAGGGGGCGAGGCTACACCTTC.

This sequence joins TRBV7-7 and TRBJ2-1; 8 bases map to TRBD1. This CDR3 has 15 residues. The germline CDR1 and CDR2 sequences are SSHAT and FNYEAQ (reference sequence). V shed 5 bases and J 5 bases; nucleotides not matched to a gene: 8. The CDR3 region is CASSPGTGWDNEQFF. As DNA, the CDR3 is TGTGCCAGCAGCCCCGGGACAGGTTGGGACAATGAGCAGTTCTTC.

J is TRBJ1-1 and V is TRBV5-1, with a tentative D call TRBD1 (5 bases). V lost 5 bases and J lost 3, with 20 bases in between. CDR3 length: 16 amino acids. Germline lookup yields CDR1 SGHRS and CDR2 YFSETQ. The CDR3 protein is CASRLQGLVADTEAFF. CDR3 bases: TGCGCCAGCAGACTCCAGGGCCTAGTGGCGGACACTGAAGCTTTCTTT.

The table lists this clone with a few counts. This chain connects TRBV27 to TRBJ2-3; a possible D gene is TRBD1 (5 bases). The V and J ends lost 6 bases and 2 bases respectively, with 15 bases between them. Germline CDR1 and CDR2: MNHEY and SMNVEV (reference sequence). The length of the CDR3 is 15 residues. This CDR3 is CASRRVRQITDTQYF. Written as DNA, the CDR3 is TGTGCCAGCAGAAGAGTTAGACAGATCACAGATACGCAGTATTTT.

There are a few counts of this clone. One junction end does not reproduce the germline sequence, and a read error may be involved. The V gene is TRBV5-6, the J gene TRBJ2-1; 7 bases map to TRBD2. The germline CDR1 and CDR2 sequences are SGHDT and YYEEEE. The CDR3 is 11 amino acids. The CDR3 loop is CASSLGGSVLF. DNA for the CDR3: TGTGCCAGCAGCTTGGGCGGGAGTGTGCTCTTC.

This clone was detected only a few times. The V and J genes are TRBV2 and TRBJ2-7; weak D call: TRBD2 (7 bases). Trimming took 6 bases from V and 3 from J, leaving 18 bases between them. Germline CDR1 SNHLY, CDR2 FYNNEI. This CDR3 has 15 amino acids. In DNA, the CDR3 is TGTGCCAGCAGGGGGGGGCCGGGAGATGACTACGAGCAGTACTTC. The encoded protein is CASRGGPGDDYEQYF.

The chain recombines TRBV12-5 with TRBJ2-5; TRBD2 aligns across 11 bases. CDR1 LGHNT and CDR2 FRNRAP come from the germline V gene. This CDR3 is built from 19 residues. After removal of 6 bases from V and 2 bases from J, the junction contained 17 bases not matched to a gene. The CDR3 here is CASGKQILAGDIAQETQYF. The CDR3 nucleotides read TGTGCTAGTGGAAAACAGATACTAGCGGGAGATATAGCACAAGAGACCCAGTACTTC.

This chain uses TRBV10-3 with TRBJ1-1, with 7 bases matching TRBD1. The J segment lost 4 bases and the V segment lost 2 bases, leaving 4 bases of the junction unmatched. The CDR3 runs 14 residues. CDR1 is ENHRY, CDR2 SYGVKD, per germline. The CDR3 nucleotides read TGTGCCATCAGTGAGGACAGGGATTTCACTGAAGCTTTCTTT. As protein: CAISEDRDFTEAFF.

The chain joins TRBV27 to TRBJ2-1; TRBD1 matches 9 bases. The V and J ends lost 2 bases and 3 bases, in that order; junction bases with no gene match: 2. The germline V gene has CDR1 MNHEY and CDR2 SMNVEV (reference sequence). The CDR3 is 15 amino acids. CDR3 loop: CASSLTGGVYNEQFF. The CDR3, as DNA: TGTGCCAGCAGTTTAACAGGGGGCGTCTACAATGAGCAGTTCTTC.

This clone has only a few counts. This rearrangement joins TRBV30 to TRBJ1-4; D may be TRBD1 (5 bases). V was trimmed by 3 bases and J by 5 bases, leaving 16 bases between them. The CDR3 sequence is 15 residues long. Germline CDR1 and CDR2: GTSNPN and SVGIG (reference sequence). The CDR3 region has the DNA TGTGCCTGGAGGCACCTGGGACTGCAGAATGAAAAACTGTTTTTT. Residues: CAWRHLGLQNEKLFF.

The V gene is TRBV6-1, the J gene TRBJ2-7; 8 bases line up with TRBD2. Germline CDR1 and CDR2: MNHNS and SASEGT. This CDR3 has 15 residues. V lost 4 bases and J lost 5; bases outside the gene matches: 10. The CDR3 coding sequence is TGTGCCAGCAGTGCCTCCAGCGGGAGCATAAACGAGCAGTACTTC. Translating it yields CASSASSGSINEQYF.